The rows below give T cell receptor beta chains drawn from one sample of a study of shared clonotypes between healthy human individuals. The table came from immunoSEQ multiplex PCR; TCRdb's copy has only in-frame clones and leaves some out. The table lists 90,000 to 150,000 clones, under 70% of them singletons. The sequencing sample was made of memory CD8+ T cells sorted from blood. These receptors all stem from a woman aged 25 to 39 in good health. Each CDR3 is given with its conserved first and last residue. The order of the fields is D gene, clone size, J gene, V gene, CDR3 DNA, CDR3 protein. The D gene is left open where the match is weak. Clone sizes are given selectively: once, few, many, or a class where the clone is expanded.

>TRBD2|few|TRBJ2-2|TRBV5-5
TGTGCCAGCAGCTTGTACGCTAGCGGGACGAACACCGGGGAGCTGTTTTTT
CASSLYASGTNTGELFF
>NA|NA|TRBJ2-1|TRBV5-6
TGTGCCAGCAGCTTGGAGCTAGGGGCCTACAATGAGCAGTTCTTC
CASSLELGAYNEQFF
>NA|NA|TRBJ2-1|TRBV6-5
TGTGCCAGCAGTTACGACCCCGTCGGGAACAATGAGCAGTTCTTC
CASSYDPVGNNEQFF
>NA|few|TRBJ2-1|TRBV25-1
TGTGCCAGCATGGCGGAGGAGGGTTACAATGAGCAGTTCTTC
CASMAEEGYNEQFF
>NA|medium-sized|TRBJ2-7|TRBV25-1
TGTGCCAGCAGTCCTAGCGCGTCCTACGAGCAGTACTTC
CASSPSASYEQYF
>NA|NA|TRBJ2-2|TRBV7-9
TGTGCCAGCCATTACTCTTTAGGGTCCAGCACCGGGGAGCTGTTTTTT
CASHYSLGSSTGELFF
>NA|NA|TRBJ2-6|TRBV29-1
TGCAGCGTTACCGCAGGCTCTGGGGCCAACGTCCTGACTTTC
CSVTAGSGANVLTF
>NA|NA|TRBJ2-1|TRBV27
TGTGCCAGCAGTTTCGCCCGCGGGAACCCCCATGAGCAGTTCTTC
CASSFARGNPHEQFF
>TRBD2|NA|TRBJ2-3|TRBV19
TGTGCCAGCAGGACTAGCGGGGATACGCAGTATTTT
CASRTSGDTQYF
>TRBD2|NA|TRBJ2-1|TRBV5-1
TGCGCCAGCAGCTTGGTGGTTGGCGGGAGCTCCTACAATGAGCAGTTCTTC
CASSLVVGGSSYNEQFF
>NA|NA|TRBJ2-7|TRBV27
TGTGCCAGCAGTTACTCTACAGGGCCCTCCTACGAGCAGTACTTC
CASSYSTGPSYEQYF
>NA|NA|TRBJ2-7|TRBV2
TGTGCCAGCAGTGGACGGAGTAACTCCTACGAGCAGTACTTC
CASSGRSNSYEQYF
>NA|NA|TRBJ1-5|TRBV2
TGTGCCAGCACAGAGGGGGAACAGCCCCAGCATTTT
CASTEGEQPQHF
>TRBD1|NA|TRBJ2-7|TRBV28
TGTGCCAGCAGCCTCCGGGACAGGGGGCCAGGCGAGCAGTACTTC
CASSLRDRGPGEQYF
>TRBD2|NA|TRBJ2-7|TRBV19
TGTGCCAGTAGTGGCCTAGCGGGAGTCGGCGAGCAGTACTTC
CASSGLAGVGEQYF
>NA|NA|TRBJ1-5|TRBV9
TGTGCCAGCTATAGCAATCAGCCCCAGCATTTT
CASYSNQPQHF
>TRBD2|NA|TRBJ2-7|TRBV9
TGTGCCAGCAGCCCAACCGGCGGGAGAGGCTACGAGCAGTACTTC
CASSPTGGRGYEQYF
>NA|few|TRBJ2-1|TRBV2
TGTGCCAGCAGTGACGGAGGTTACGCGGTTGAGCAGTTCTTC
CASSDGGYAVEQFF
>NA|NA|TRBJ2-5|TRBV5-4
TGTGCCAGCAGCTTGGGACAGGTTAAAGAGACCCAGTACTTC
CASSLGQVKETQYF
>TRBD2|few|TRBJ2-3|TRBV28
TGTGCCAGCAGGCGGACTAGCGGGAGGGTCGATACGCAGTATTTT
CASRRTSGRVDTQYF
>NA|few|TRBJ2-7|TRBV20-1
TGCAGTGCCTGGGCCGGCGAGCAGTACTTC
CSAWAGEQYF
>TRBD1|once|TRBJ2-7|TRBV28
TGTGCCAGCCGAAAAATGGGGACAGGGGCCTACGAGCAGTACTTC
CASRKMGTGAYEQYF
>NA|NA|TRBJ2-1|TRBV7-3
TGTGCCAGCAGCTTATACGGAGTCTACAATGAGCAGTTCTTC
CASSLYGVYNEQFF
>TRBD2|NA|TRBJ2-1|TRBV2
TGTGCCAGCAGTGAGCTAGCGGGAAGGGGGGTTTACAATGAGCAGTTCTTC
CASSELAGRGVYNEQFF
>TRBD1|once|TRBJ1-3|TRBV29-1
TGCAGCGTCGGACAGGGCCTCGCTGGAAACACCATATATTTT
CSVGQGLAGNTIYF
>TRBD2|NA|TRBJ2-7|TRBV25-1
TGTGCCAGCAGCCCGTCGCTGGCGGGAGATGGGCACGAGCAGTACTTC
CASSPSLAGDGHEQYF
>TRBD2|NA|TRBJ2-1|TRBV4-1
TGCGCCAGCAGCCATCTGACCGGGACTAGGGCCTACAATGAGCAGTTCTTC
CASSHLTGTRAYNEQFF
>TRBD2|NA|TRBJ2-1|TRBV30
TGTGCCTGGAGTCTCCGGGGGGATAATGAGCAGTTCTTC
CAWSLRGDNEQFF
>TRBD2|NA|TRBJ2-7|TRBV27
TGTGCCAGCAGTTTTGGGCTAGCGGGGGCCTCTTTCGAGCAGTACTTC
CASSFGLAGASFEQYF
>NA|NA|TRBJ1-1|TRBV10-2
TGCGCCAGCAGTGAGGGGCTTATGAGAGGGACTGAAGCTTTCTTT
CASSEGLMRGTEAFF
>NA|few|TRBJ2-1|TRBV5-1
TGCGCCAGCAGCTTGGAAGGCGGGTACAATGAGCAGTTCTTC
CASSLEGGYNEQFF
>NA|few|TRBJ1-2|TRBV11-2
TGTGCCAGCTCCATCGGCTTGGATGGCTACACCTTC
CASSIGLDGYTF
>TRBD1|NA|TRBJ1-5|TRBV19
TGTGCCAGTAGTATCGGTTCGGACAGGGGCCCTCAGCCCCAGCATTTT
CASSIGSDRGPQPQHF
>NA|NA|TRBJ2-3|TRBV27
TGTGCCAGCAACCTTGGGGGACCGCGCACAGATACGCAGTATTTT
CASNLGGPRTDTQYF